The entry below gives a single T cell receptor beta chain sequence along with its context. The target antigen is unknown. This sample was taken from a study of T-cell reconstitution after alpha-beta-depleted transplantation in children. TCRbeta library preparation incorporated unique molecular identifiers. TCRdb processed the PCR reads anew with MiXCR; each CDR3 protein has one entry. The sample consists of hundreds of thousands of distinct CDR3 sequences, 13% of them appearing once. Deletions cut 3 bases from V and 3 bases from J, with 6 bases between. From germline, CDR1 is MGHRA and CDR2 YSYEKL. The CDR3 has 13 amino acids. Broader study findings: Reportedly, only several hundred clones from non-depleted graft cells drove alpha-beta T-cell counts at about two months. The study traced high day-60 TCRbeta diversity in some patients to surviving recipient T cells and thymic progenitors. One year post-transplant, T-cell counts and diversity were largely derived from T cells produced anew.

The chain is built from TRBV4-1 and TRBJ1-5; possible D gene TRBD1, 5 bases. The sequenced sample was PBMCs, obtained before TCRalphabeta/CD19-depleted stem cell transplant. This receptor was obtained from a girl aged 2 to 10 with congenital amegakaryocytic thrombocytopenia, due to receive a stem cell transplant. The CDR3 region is CASSQGTNQPQHF. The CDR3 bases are TGCGCCAGCAGCCAGGGGACCAATCAGCCCCAGCATTTT.